This note documents a single TCR beta chain sequence. The sample is drawn from a study of T cell responses to AZD1222 COVID-19 vaccine. CDR3 length equals 13 residues. Germline assignment: CDR1 LNHDA and CDR2 SQIVND (reference sequence). V lost 2 bases and J lost 7, with 11 bases in between. Clones were sequenced by immunoSEQ multiplex PCR, and TCRdb holds only the in-frame ones, with some missing. The data contain under 200,000 clones, approximately 95% of them seen just once; the ten biggest clones take up 3.5% to 4.5%. The clonotype comes from an adult in good health. The rearrangement joins TRBV19 to TRBJ2-5; D gene ambiguous. This material consisted of peripheral blood, taken on day 0 of AZD1222 vaccination. The CDR3: CASSISLKGTQYF. CDR3 DNA sequence: TGTGCCAGTAGTATATCCCTTAAGGGGACCCAGTACTTC.